The entry below gives a single T cell receptor beta chain sequence along with its context. Alongside a J-beta primer mix, a sample-barcoded 5' primer served in a second PCR lasting about 6 to 11 cycles. TCRdb fed the 5' RACE reads into MiXCR, producing one record per CDR3 protein. The sample lists roughly 1 million distinct CDR3 sequences; 20% to 25% were seen once. Isolated per sample were at least 7 million PBMCs. The V and J ends lost 5 bases and 3 bases, in that order; junction bases with no gene match: 6. Germline assignment: CDR1 SGHTA and CDR2 FQGNSA. The CDR3 is 15 residues long. The data originate from a study of blood T cells in healthy people across ages. Another study also made use of these data, one on T cells of mothers and their children.

The sample comprised blood. The chain links TRBV7-2 to TRBJ1-4; TRBD1 agrees at 7 bases. The TCR sequence derives from a girl aged 2-10 years in good health. In DNA form, the CDR3 reads TGTGCCAGCAGCAAAGAGGGACAGTCTAATGAAAAACTGTTTTTT. This gives the protein CASSKEGQSNEKLFF.